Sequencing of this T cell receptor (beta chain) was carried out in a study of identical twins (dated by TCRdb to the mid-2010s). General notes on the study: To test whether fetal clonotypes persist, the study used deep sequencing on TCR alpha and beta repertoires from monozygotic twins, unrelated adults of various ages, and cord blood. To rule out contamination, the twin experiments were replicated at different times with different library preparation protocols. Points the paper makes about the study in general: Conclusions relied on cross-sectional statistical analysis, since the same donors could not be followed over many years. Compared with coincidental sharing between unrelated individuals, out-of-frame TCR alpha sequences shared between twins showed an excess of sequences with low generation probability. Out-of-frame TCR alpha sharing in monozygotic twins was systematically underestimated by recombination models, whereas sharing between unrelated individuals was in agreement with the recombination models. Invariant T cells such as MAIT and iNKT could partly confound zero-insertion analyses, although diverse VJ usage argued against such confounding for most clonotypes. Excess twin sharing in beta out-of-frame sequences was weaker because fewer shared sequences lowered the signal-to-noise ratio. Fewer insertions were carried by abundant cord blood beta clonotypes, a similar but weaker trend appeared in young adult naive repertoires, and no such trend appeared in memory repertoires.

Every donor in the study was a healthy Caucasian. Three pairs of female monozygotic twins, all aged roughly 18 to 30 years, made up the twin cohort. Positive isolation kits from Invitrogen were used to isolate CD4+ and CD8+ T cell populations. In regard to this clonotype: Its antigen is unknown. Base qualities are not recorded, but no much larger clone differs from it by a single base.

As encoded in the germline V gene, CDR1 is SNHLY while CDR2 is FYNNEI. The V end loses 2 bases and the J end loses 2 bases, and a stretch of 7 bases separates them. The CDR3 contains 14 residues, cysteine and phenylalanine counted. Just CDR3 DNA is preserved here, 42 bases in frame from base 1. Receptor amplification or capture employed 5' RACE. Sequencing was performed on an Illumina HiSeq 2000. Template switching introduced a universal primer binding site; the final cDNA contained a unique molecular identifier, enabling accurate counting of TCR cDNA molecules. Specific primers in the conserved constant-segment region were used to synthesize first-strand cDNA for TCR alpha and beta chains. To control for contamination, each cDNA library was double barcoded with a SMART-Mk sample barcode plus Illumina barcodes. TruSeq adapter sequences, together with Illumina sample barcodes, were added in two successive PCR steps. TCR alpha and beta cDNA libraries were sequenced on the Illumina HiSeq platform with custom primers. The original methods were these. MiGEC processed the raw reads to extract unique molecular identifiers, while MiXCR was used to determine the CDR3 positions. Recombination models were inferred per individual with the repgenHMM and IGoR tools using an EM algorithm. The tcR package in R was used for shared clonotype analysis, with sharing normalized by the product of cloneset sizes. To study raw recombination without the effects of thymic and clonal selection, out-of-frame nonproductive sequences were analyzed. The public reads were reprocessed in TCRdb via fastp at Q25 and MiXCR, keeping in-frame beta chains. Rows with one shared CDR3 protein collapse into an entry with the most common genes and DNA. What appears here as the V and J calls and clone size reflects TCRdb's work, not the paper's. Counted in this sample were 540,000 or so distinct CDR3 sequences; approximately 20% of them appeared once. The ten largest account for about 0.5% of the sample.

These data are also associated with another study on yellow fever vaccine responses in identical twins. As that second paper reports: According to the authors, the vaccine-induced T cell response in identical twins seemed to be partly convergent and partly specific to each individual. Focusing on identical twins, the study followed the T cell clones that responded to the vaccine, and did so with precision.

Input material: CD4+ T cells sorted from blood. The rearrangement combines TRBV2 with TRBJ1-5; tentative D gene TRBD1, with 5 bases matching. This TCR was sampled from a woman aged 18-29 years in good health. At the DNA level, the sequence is TGTGCCAGCAGTGAATGGGACCGCAATCAGCCCCAGCATTTT. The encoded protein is CASSEWDRNQPQHF. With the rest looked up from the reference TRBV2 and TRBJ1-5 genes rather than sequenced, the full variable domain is EPEVTQTPSHQVTQMGQEVILRCVPISNHLYFYWYRQILGQKVEFLVSFYNNEISEKSEIFDDQFSVERPDGSNFTLKIRSTKLEDSAMYFCASSEWDRNQPQHFGDGTRLSIL.